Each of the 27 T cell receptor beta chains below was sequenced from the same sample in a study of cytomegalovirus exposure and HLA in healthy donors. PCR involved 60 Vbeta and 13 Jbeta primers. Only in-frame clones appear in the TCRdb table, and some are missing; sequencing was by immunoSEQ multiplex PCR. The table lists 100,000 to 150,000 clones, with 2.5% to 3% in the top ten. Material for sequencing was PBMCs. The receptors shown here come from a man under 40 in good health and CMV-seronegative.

CDR3 DNA: TGCGCCAGCAGCTTGGGGCGGGGCCCCTATGGCTACACCTTC. This sequence encodes CASSLGRGPYGYTF. The rearrangement links TRBV5-1 to TRBJ1-2; D might be TRBD1 (5 bases). V dropped 0 bases and J dropped 4 bases, with 10 bases sitting between them. Per the germline V gene, CDR1 is SGHRS and CDR2 is YFSETQ. CDR3 size: 14 residues.

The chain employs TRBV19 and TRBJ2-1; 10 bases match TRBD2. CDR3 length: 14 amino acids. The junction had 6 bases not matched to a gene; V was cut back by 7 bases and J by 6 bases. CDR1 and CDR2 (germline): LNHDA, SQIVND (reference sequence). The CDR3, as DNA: TGTGCCAGTAACAGCGGGAGGGCCAGCAATGAGCAGTTCTTC. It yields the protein CASNSGRASNEQFF.

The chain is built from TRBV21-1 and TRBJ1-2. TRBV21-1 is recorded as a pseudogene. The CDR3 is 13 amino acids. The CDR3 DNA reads TGTGCCAGCAGCAATGAGGGGACTTGTGGCTACACCTTC. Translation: CASSNEGTCGYTF.

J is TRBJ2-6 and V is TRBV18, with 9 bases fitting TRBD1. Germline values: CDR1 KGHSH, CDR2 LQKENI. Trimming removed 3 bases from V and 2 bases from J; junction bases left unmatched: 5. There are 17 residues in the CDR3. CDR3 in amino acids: CASSPGQGQAGANVLTF. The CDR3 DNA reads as TGTGCCAGCTCACCTGGACAGGGGCAAGCTGGGGCCAACGTCCTGACTTTC.

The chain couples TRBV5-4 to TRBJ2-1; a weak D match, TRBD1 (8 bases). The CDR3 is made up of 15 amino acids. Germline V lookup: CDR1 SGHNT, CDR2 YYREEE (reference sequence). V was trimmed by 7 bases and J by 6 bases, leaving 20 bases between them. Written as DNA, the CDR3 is TGTGCCAGCGCCAGGGGGCGGGAGCCCTCCAATGAGCAGTTCTTC. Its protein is CASARGREPSNEQFF.

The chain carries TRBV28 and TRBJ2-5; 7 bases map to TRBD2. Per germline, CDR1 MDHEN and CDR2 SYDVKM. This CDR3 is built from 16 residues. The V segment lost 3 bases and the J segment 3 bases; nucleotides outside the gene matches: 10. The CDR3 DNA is TGTGCCAGCAGTTTTATGCCTAGCGGAGGGGAAGAGACCCAGTACTTC. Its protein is CASSFMPSGGEETQYF.

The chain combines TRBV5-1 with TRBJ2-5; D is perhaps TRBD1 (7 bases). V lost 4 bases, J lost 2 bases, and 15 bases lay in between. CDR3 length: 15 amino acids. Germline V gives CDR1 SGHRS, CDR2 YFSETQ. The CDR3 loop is CASSPDAGGQETQYF. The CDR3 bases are TGCGCCAGCAGCCCGGACGCAGGGGGGCAAGAGACCCAGTACTTC.

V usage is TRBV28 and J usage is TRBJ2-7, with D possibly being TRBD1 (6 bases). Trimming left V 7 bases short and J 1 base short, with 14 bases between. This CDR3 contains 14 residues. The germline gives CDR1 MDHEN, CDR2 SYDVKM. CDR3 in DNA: TGTGCCAGCACCGGAGGACAGACTTCCTACGAGCAGTACTTC. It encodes CASTGGQTSYEQYF.

The CDR3 region is CASSRITSGPYNEQFF. The CDR3 DNA reads TGTGCCAGCAGCCGCATAACTAGCGGACCATACAATGAGCAGTTCTTC. The rearrangement joins TRBV7-9 to TRBJ2-1; 8 bases match TRBD2. V shed 5 bases and J 4 bases; nucleotides not matched to a gene: 10. This CDR3 is built from 16 residues. The germline CDR1 and CDR2 sequences are SEHNR and FQNEAQ (reference sequence).

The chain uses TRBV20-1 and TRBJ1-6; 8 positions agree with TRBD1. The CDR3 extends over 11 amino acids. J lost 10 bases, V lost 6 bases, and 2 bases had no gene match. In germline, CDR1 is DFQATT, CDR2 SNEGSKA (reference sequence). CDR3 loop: CSARGLSPLHF. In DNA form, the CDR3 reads TGCAGTGCCAGGGGGCTCTCACCCCTCCACTTT.

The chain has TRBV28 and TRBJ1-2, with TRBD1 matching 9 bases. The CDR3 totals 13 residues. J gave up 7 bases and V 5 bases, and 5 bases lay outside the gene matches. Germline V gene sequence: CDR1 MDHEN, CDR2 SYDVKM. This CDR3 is CASSEDRGRGYTF. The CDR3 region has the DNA TGTGCCAGCAGTGAGGACAGGGGACGTGGCTACACCTTC.

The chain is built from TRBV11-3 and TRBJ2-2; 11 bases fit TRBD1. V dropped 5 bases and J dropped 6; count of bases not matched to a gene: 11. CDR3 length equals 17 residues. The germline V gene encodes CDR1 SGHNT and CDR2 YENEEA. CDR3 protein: CASSNHMGQGVAGELFF. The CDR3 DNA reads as TGTGCCAGCAGCAACCACATGGGACAGGGGGTGGCCGGGGAGCTGTTTTTT.

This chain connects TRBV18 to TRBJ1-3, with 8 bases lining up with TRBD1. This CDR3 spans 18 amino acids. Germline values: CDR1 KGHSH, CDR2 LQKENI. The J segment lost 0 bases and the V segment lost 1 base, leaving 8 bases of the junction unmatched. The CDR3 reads CASSPLMGQASSGNTIYF. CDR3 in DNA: TGTGCCAGCTCACCACTTATGGGACAGGCGTCCTCTGGAAACACCATATATTTT.

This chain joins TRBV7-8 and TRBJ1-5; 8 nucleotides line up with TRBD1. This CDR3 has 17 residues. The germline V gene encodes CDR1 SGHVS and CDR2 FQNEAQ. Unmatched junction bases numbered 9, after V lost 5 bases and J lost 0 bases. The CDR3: CASSPGTGKYSNQPQHF. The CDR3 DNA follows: TGTGCCAGCAGCCCCGGGACAGGCAAATATAGCAATCAGCCCCAGCATTTT.

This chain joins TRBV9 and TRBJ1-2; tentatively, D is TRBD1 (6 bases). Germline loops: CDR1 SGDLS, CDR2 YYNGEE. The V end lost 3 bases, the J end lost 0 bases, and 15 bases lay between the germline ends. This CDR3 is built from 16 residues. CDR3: CASSAGVGGANYGYTF. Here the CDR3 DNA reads TGTGCCAGCAGCGCAGGGGTGGGGGGGGCTAACTATGGCTACACCTTC.

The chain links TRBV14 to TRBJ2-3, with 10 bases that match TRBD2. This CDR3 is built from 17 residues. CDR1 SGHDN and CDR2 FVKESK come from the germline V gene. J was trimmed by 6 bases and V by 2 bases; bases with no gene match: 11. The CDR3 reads CASSQILAGAISDTQYF. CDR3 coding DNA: TGTGCCAGCAGCCAAATCCTAGCGGGAGCAATTAGCGATACGCAGTATTTT.

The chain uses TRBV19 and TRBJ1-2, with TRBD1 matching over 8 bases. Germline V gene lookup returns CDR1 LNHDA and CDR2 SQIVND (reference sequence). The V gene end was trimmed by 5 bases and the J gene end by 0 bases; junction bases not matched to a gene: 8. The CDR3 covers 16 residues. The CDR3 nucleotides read TGTGCCAGTAGTCAGGGACAGGCCGGCTCTAACTATGGCTACACCTTC. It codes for CASSQGQAGSNYGYTF.

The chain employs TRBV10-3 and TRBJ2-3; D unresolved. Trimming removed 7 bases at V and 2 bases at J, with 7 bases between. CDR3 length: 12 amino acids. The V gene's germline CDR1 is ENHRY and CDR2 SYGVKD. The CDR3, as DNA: TGTGCCATCAATGACAACACAGATACGCAGTATTTT. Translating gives CAINDNTDTQYF.

CDR3 DNA sequence: TGTGCCAGCAGCTCCCCCGGGGGGGGTGAAGCTTTCTTT. This sequence encodes CASSSPGGGEAFF. The V call is TRBV7-3, the J call TRBJ1-1; TRBD1 is a possible D gene (5 bases). The length of the CDR3 is 13 residues. The V end was cut by 4 bases, the J end by 7 bases, with 13 bases between. The germline CDR1 and CDR2 sequences are SGHTA and FQGTGA.

The CDR3 protein is CASSLGADTQYF. DNA for the CDR3: TGTGCCAGCAGCTTAGGAGCAGATACGCAGTATTTT. The gene calls are TRBV11-2 and TRBJ2-3; no reliable D call. Trimming took off 1 base at V and 4 bases at J, with 3 bases between the two ends. The CDR3 is 12 amino acids. Germline loops: CDR1 SGHAT, CDR2 FQNNGV.

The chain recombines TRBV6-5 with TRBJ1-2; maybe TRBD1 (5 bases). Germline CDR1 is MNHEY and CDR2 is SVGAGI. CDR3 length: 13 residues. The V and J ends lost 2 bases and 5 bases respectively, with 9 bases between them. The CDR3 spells CASSYGGGYGYTF. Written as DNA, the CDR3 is TGTGCCAGCAGTTACGGCGGGGGTTATGGCTACACCTTC.

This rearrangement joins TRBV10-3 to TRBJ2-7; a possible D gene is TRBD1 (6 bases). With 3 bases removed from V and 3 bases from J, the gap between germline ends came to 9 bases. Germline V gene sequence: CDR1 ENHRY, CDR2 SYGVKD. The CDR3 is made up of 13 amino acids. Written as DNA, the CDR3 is TGTGCCATCAGTGACGGGGACAACTACGAGCAGTACTTC. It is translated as CAISDGDNYEQYF.

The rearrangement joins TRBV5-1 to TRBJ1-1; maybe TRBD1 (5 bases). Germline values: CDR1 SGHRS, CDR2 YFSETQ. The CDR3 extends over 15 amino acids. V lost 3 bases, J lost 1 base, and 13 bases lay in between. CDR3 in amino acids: CASSWAGGKNTEAFF. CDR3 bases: TGCGCCAGCAGCTGGGCGGGGGGGAAGAACACTGAAGCTTTCTTT.

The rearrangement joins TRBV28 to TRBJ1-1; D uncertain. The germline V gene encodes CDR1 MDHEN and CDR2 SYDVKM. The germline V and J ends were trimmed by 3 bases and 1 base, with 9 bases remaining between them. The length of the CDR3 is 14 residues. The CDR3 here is CASSLEGENTEAFF. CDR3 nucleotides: TGTGCCAGCAGTTTGGAGGGAGAGAACACTGAAGCTTTCTTT.

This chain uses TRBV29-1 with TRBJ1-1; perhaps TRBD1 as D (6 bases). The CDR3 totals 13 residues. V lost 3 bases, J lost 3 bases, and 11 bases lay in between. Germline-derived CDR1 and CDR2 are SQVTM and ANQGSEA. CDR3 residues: CSVDGGSDTEAFF. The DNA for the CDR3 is TGCAGCGTTGATGGGGGCAGCGACACTGAAGCTTTCTTT.

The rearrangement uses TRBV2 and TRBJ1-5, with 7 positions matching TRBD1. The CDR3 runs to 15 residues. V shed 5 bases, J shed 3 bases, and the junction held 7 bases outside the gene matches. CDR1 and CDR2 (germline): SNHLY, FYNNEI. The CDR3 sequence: CASSRRGQYNQPQHF. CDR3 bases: TGTGCCAGCAGTCGACGGGGACAGTACAATCAGCCCCAGCATTTT.

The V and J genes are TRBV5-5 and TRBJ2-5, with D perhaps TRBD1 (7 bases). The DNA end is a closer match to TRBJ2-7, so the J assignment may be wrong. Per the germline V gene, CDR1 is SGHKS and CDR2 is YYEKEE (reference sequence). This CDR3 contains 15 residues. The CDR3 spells CASSFIQGEVYEQYF. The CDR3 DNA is TGTGCCAGCAGCTTTATCCAGGGGGAGGTCTACGAGCAGTACTTC.